The following is a TCR beta chain sequence with its context. Its cognate antigen is unknown. The protocol was immunoSEQ multiplex PCR, while the TCRdb copy is restricted to in-frame clones and leaves out a portion. The sample includes over 130,000 clones, nearly 95% of them seen just once. This entry belongs to a study of CD4+ T cells in melanoma. Study-wide points: In melanoma, neoantigen-specific CD4+ T cells reportedly differed in differentiation state. A reported correlation linked neoantigen-specific CD4+ T cells to CD8+, macrophage and B cell function.

The V and J ends lost 5 bases and 0 bases, in that order; junction bases with no gene match: 17. The CDR3 totals 21 residues. The germline CDR1 and CDR2 sequences are SGHVS and FQNEAQ. The rearrangement links TRBV7-8 to TRBJ1-6; TRBD1 matches at 9 bases. This clonotype was obtained from a human donor with melanoma. CDR3 sequence: CASSPGQGNGLFPSYNSPLHF. The CDR3, as DNA: TGTGCCAGCAGCCCTGGACAGGGGAACGGCTTATTCCCCTCCTATAATTCACCCCTCCACTTT.